Below are 9 T cell receptor beta chains sequenced from a single sample in a study of T cell repertoires in cytomegalovirus infection. TCRdb re-analysed the reads in MiXCR, keeping a single row per CDR3 protein. The table has about 260,000 distinct CDR3 sequences, roughly an eighth seen once; the top ten hold around 8.1%. Sequencing was done on a sample of PBMCs. Receptors originate from a human donor in good health (CMV status not recorded). Some clones in this sample may be carry-over from other donors' samples.

This clonotype was found a few times. In DNA form, the CDR3 reads TGCGCCAGCAGCTTCGGGCCCTACAGGCACACCGGGGAGCTGTTTTTT. Translated: CASSFGPYRHTGELFF. The V call is TRBV5-1, the J call TRBJ2-2, with D possibly matching TRBD1 (5 bases). This CDR3 is 16 amino acids long. The germline V gene encodes CDR1 SGHRS and CDR2 YFSETQ. Trimming removed 2 bases at V and 3 bases at J, with 14 bases between.

This clonotype has a count of ten or more. This chain joins TRBV7-2 and TRBJ2-1; TRBD2 agrees at 9 bases. Losses at the gene ends were 5 bases for V and 6 bases for J; bases not matched to a gene: 8. The CDR3 is made up of 15 amino acids. Germline V CDR1 and CDR2: SGHTA, FQGNSA. The CDR3 DNA follows: TGTGCCAGCAGCCCTCGGACTAGCGAGGTCAATGAGCAGTTCTTC. Its translation: CASSPRTSEVNEQFF.

V gene TRBV7-9 combines with J gene TRBJ1-3, with 8 bases that match TRBD1. Trimming cost V 8 bases and J 0 bases; bases outside gene matches: 3. Looked up from germline, CDR1 is SEHNR and CDR2 is FQNEAQ (reference sequence). The length of the CDR3 is 14 residues. CDR3 sequence: CASGQGASGNTIYF. CDR3 sequence (DNA): TGTGCCAGCGGGCAGGGGGCCTCTGGAAACACCATATATTTT.

This chain links TRBV29-1 with TRBJ2-7, with 9 positions matching TRBD1. From germline, CDR1 is SQVTM and CDR2 ANQGSEA. V dropped 4 bases and J dropped 3; count of bases not matched to a gene: 4. CDR3 size: 13 residues. Here the CDR3 DNA reads TGCAGCGTTGGGGGACAGGGTCACTACGAGCAGTACTTC. Its protein product is CSVGGQGHYEQYF.

There are many counts of this clonotype. The CDR3 protein is CASSLDTSGAYEQYF. Here the CDR3 DNA reads TGTGCCAGCAGCTTAGATACTAGCGGGGCCTACGAGCAGTACTTC. This chain links TRBV7-2 with TRBJ2-7; 10 nucleotides align to TRBD2. Germline CDR1 and CDR2: SGHTA and FQGNSA. V shed 1 base and J 2 bases; nucleotides not matched to a gene: 2. The CDR3 is 15 residues long.

This clonotype has only one observation. This CDR3 is missing its conserved last phenylalanine or tryptophan, likely due to a read error. The CDR3 region has the DNA TGCAGCGTTGCTCTTGCAGGAGACTACTACGAGCAGTACCTC. It translates to CSVALAGDYYEQYL. J is TRBJ2-7 and V is TRBV29-1; TRBD2 is a possible D gene (5 bases). V lost 4 bases to trimming and J lost 3 bases, with 16 bases between them. Germline V gene data show CDR1 as SQVTM and CDR2 as ANQGSEA. This CDR3 has 14 residues.

This chain links TRBV5-3 with TRBJ2-7, with 7 nucleotides matching TRBD2. TRBV5-3 has ORF status, its function being uncertain. The CDR3 contains 16 residues. Unmatched junction bases numbered 17, after V lost 8 bases and J lost 3 bases. The CDR3 is CASSPEGGGRRYEQYF. In DNA form, the CDR3 reads TGTGCCAGCAGCCCCGAGGGTGGCGGGAGACGCTACGAGCAGTACTTC.

This clonotype was detected ten times or more. Written as DNA, the CDR3 is TGCAGCGTTGAAGTAAGCGGGGGGACCTACGAGCAGTACTTC. Translation gives CSVEVSGGTYEQYF. The chain carries TRBV29-1 and TRBJ2-7, with TRBD2 matching over 9 bases. Germline CDR1 is SQVTM and CDR2 is ANQGSEA. The CDR3 has 14 residues. The ends lost 1 base at V and 2 bases at J; junction bases unmatched: 3.

This clonotype showed up many times. The chain carries TRBV28 and TRBJ2-7; the match to TRBD2 covers 8 bases. Losses at the gene ends were 8 bases for V and 5 bases for J; bases not matched to a gene: 14. CDR3 length: 15 residues. Germline CDR1 MDHEN, CDR2 SYDVKM. The CDR3 is CASCPSISGDDEQYF. The CDR3 nucleotides read TGTGCCAGCTGCCCCTCGATTAGCGGGGACGACGAGCAGTACTTC.